This T cell receptor beta chain was obtained from a study of radiotherapy plus CTLA-4 blockade in lung cancer. The study, taken as a whole, reports: Researchers report tumor-derived TCR clones expanding in blood after radiotherapy plus ipilimumab. Among reported predictors of response, early blood T cell clone dynamics with interferon-beta performed best.

The CDR3 is 13 amino acids. V was cut by 6 bases and J by 2 bases, with 7 bases left in between. Germline CDR1 MNHNS, CDR2 SASEGT. Regarding this clone: No antigen is known for it.

Lung cancer patients with chemo-refractory metastatic non-small-cell disease were given focal radiation plus CTLA-4 blockade with ipilimumab. Generated by immunoSEQ multiplex PCR, the TCRdb table keeps only in-frame clones and is missing some. The data contain roughly 30,000 clones, 70% to 85% of them singletons. The specimen was peripheral blood, collected from a patient treated with radiotherapy plus ipilimumab. The TCR sequence derives from a human donor with non-small cell lung cancer who had stable disease on radiotherapy plus ipilimumab. The rearrangement joins TRBV6-1 to TRBJ2-2; D uncertain. The CDR3 coding sequence is TGTGCCAGCAGGCTAGGTAACACCGGGGAGCTGTTTTTT. Translating gives CASRLGNTGELFF.